The 19 T cell receptor beta chains below all came from one sample that was sequenced in a study of T cells in Graves' hyperthyroidism and ophthalmopathy. Template material for amplifying TCR beta CDR3 regions consisted of RNA transcripts. The study used the HTBI primer set for a first-round RT-PCR of the TCR CDR3. TCRdb recomputed calls from the multiplex PCR reads with MiXCR, one row per CDR3 protein. This sample has 500,000 or so distinct CDR3 sequences, with 15% to 20% found just once. Sequencing used blood. These receptors originate from a woman between 18 and 29 years old with Graves' ophthalmopathy.

The chain employs TRBV30 and TRBJ1-1, with D perhaps matching TRBD1 (6 bases). Germline CDR1 reads GTSNPN; CDR2 reads SVGIG (reference sequence). The V end lost 4 bases, the J end lost 3 bases, and 15 bases lay between the germline ends. The CDR3 extends over 14 amino acids. The CDR3 reads CAWTRTADDTEAFF. CDR3 bases: TGTGCCTGGACCCGGACAGCTGACGACACTGAAGCTTTCTTT.

In its sample, this clonotype was seen many times. The chain has TRBV7-9 and TRBJ1-1; D ambiguous. The germline gives CDR1 SEHNR, CDR2 FQNEAQ (reference sequence). V was clipped by 5 bases and J by 0 bases, with 10 bases between them. The CDR3 is made up of 14 amino acids. DNA of the CDR3: TGTGCCAGCAGCAGACAAGTAATGAACACTGAAGCTTTCTTT. It translates to CASSRQVMNTEAFF.

The J gene is TRBJ2-5, the V gene TRBV6-5, with D maybe TRBD1 (5 bases). Trimming shortened V by 4 bases and J by 4 bases, and 13 bases separated the two germline ends. In germline, CDR1 is MNHEY, CDR2 SVGAGI. The CDR3 loop spans 14 amino acids. CDR3 coding DNA: TGTGCCAGCAGTTCGGGCAGGGCAGGAGAGACCCAGTACTTC. As protein: CASSSGRAGETQYF.

This clonotype was found many times. This chain uses TRBV10-3 with TRBJ2-5; D unresolved. The CDR3 runs 15 residues. CDR1 is ENHRY, CDR2 SYGVKD, per germline. The germline V and J ends were trimmed by 2 bases and 5 bases, with 15 bases remaining between them. For the CDR3, the DNA is TGTGCCATCAGTGAGGTCCATGAGGACCCGGAGACCCAGTACTTC. The encoded protein is CAISEVHEDPETQYF.

This clonotype was seen only a few times. The chain links TRBV5-1 to TRBJ2-5; 7 positions agree with TRBD1. Germline V CDR1 and CDR2: SGHRS, YFSETQ. Trimming took 5 bases from V and 1 from J; bases not matched to a gene: 5. CDR3 size: 14 residues. CDR3 bases: TGCGCCAGCAGTTGGGACAGTCCCCAAGAGACCCAGTACTTC. The encoded protein is CASSWDSPQETQYF.

The gene calls are TRBV4-2 and TRBJ1-4; a possible D gene is TRBD1 (5 bases). The CDR3 is 13 amino acids. Germline CDR1 is LGHNA and CDR2 is YNFKEQ. The V gene lost 4 bases and the J gene lost 7 bases, with 10 bases spanning the gap. CDR3 sequence (DNA): TGTGCCAGCAGCCCAGGAGGGGCTGAAAAACTGTTTTTT. Its translation: CASSPGGAEKLFF.

A few counts support this clonotype. The rearrangement joins TRBV2 to TRBJ1-4; no clear D. The CDR3 totals 14 residues. Between the trimmed V and J ends, which lost 6 bases and 5 bases, there was a span of 13 bases. Germline CDR1 SNHLY, CDR2 FYNNEI. The CDR3 bases are TGTGCCAGCAGAATCCGGATAAGGAATGAAAAACTGTTTTTT. This translates into CASRIRIRNEKLFF. Filled out from reference TRBV2 and TRBJ1-4, the complete variable domain reads EPEVTQTPSHQVTQMGQEVILRCVPISNHLYFYWYRQILGQKVEFLVSFYNNEISEKSEIFDDQFSVERPDGSNFTLKIRSTKLEDSAMYFCASRIRIRNEKLFFGSGTQLSVL.

This clonotype was detected ten times or more. This chain links TRBV11-2 with TRBJ2-7; no reliable D call. The CDR3 totals 13 residues. Germline CDR1 is SGHAT and CDR2 is FQNNGV. The ends were cut back, 5 bases at V and 2 bases at J, with 10 bases in the middle. The CDR3 sequence is CASSPQITYEQYF. CDR3 DNA sequence: TGTGCCAGCAGCCCCCAGATTACCTACGAGCAGTACTTC.

This clonotype was detected ten times or more. The chain carries TRBV7-9 and TRBJ2-3; D uncertain. The V gene's germline CDR1 is SEHNR and CDR2 FQNEAQ (reference sequence). The V gene lost 1 base and the J gene lost 0 bases, with 11 bases spanning the gap. This CDR3 contains 16 residues. This chain's CDR3 is CASSLVGETSTDTQYF. The CDR3 coding sequence is TGTGCCAGCAGCTTAGTGGGCGAAACTAGCACAGATACGCAGTATTTT.

This clonotype appeared many times. The rearrangement links TRBV7-2 to TRBJ2-3; a weak D match, TRBD2 (6 bases). V was trimmed by 11 bases and J by 5 bases, leaving 23 bases between them. The CDR3 loop spans 15 amino acids. Germline CDR1 reads SGHTA; CDR2 reads FQGNSA. In DNA form, the CDR3 reads TGTGCCGCAGTAAGCTCGTGGGGGGTTGAAGATACGCAGTATTTT. It specifies CAAVSSWGVEDTQYF.

This clonotype was observed many times. The chain recombines TRBV20-1 with TRBJ2-1; no definite D call. The V gene lost 0 bases and the J gene lost 2 bases, with 11 bases spanning the gap. CDR1 DFQATT and CDR2 SNEGSKA come from the germline V gene (reference sequence). The CDR3 sequence is 15 residues long. CDR3: CSARDGDSPYNEQFF. Here the CDR3 DNA reads TGCAGTGCTAGAGATGGTGACTCACCCTACAATGAGCAGTTCTTC.

At least ten counts were recorded for this clonotype. The chain links TRBV12-3 or TRBV12-4 to TRBJ1-2; no clear D. The CDR3 length is 13 residues. V shed 1 base and J shed 2 bases, with 5 bases lying between them. As DNA, the CDR3 is TGTGCCAGCAGTTTAGTCGTCAACTATGGCTACACCTTC. This sequence encodes CASSLVVNYGYTF.

This clonotype was observed many times. The chain has TRBV20-1 and TRBJ2-7; 7 positions agree with TRBD2. Unmatched junction bases numbered 12, after V lost 1 base and J lost 6 bases. The CDR3 totals 15 residues. Per germline, CDR1 DFQATT and CDR2 SNEGSKA (reference sequence). As DNA, the CDR3 is TGCAGTGCTAGAGGGGGGGGAGGGCCTTCAATCGAGCAGTACTTC. Translated, it gives CSARGGGGPSIEQYF.

The chain couples TRBV11-3 to TRBJ2-7; 12 bases map to TRBD2. Germline CDR1 SGHNT, CDR2 YENEEA. The CDR3 runs 15 residues. V shed 4 bases, J shed 6 bases, and the junction held 7 bases outside the gene matches. CDR3 sequence (DNA): TGTGCCAGCAGCTGGATGGGGACTAGCGGGCCCGAGCAGTACTTC. Amino acids: CASSWMGTSGPEQYF.

In its sample, this clonotype was seen many times. The chain links TRBV4-1 to TRBJ2-5, with D maybe TRBD1 (6 bases). This CDR3 is 12 amino acids long. V lost 8 bases and J 3 bases, leaving 10 bases between the germline ends. The germline gives CDR1 MGHRA, CDR2 YSYEKL. The DNA for the CDR3 is TGCGCCAGCTCAGGGGTGGAAGAGACCCAGTACTTC. This codes for CASSGVEETQYF.

This clonotype appeared a few times. CDR3 sequence (DNA): TGCGCCAGCAGCCAAACGGGAAAAGCGGAAGCTTTCTTT. Translated: CASSQTGKAEAFF. The gene calls are TRBV4-1 and TRBJ1-1; no clear D. V was cut by 2 bases and J by 8 bases, with 12 bases left in between. CDR1 is MGHRA and CDR2 is YSYEKL in the germline V gene. CDR3 size: 13 residues.

This chain links TRBV30 with TRBJ1-2; D unclear. CDR1 is GTSNPN and CDR2 is SVGIG in the germline V gene (reference sequence). The CDR3 consists of 13 residues. V was shortened by 5 bases and J by 8 bases, with 18 bases between the two germline ends. CDR3 coding DNA: TGTGCCTGGCAAGGTCGGGCCTGGGGAGGCTACACCTTC. Translating it yields CAWQGRAWGGYTF. Variable domain in full (rest from reference TRBV30 and TRBJ1-2): SQTIHQWPATLVQPVGSPLSLECTVEGTSNPNLYWYRQAAGRGLQLLFYSVGIGQISSEVPQNLSASRPQDRQFILSSKKLLLSDSGFYLCAWQGRAWGGYTFGSGTRLTVV.

There are many counts of this clonotype. This chain links TRBV2 with TRBJ2-1; 12 bases align to TRBD2. Germline trimming cut 6 bases from V and 6 bases from J; bases unmatched to any gene: 9. The CDR3 contains 16 residues. The germline CDR1 and CDR2 sequences are SNHLY and FYNNEI. The CDR3 reads CASRERTSGVFNEQFF. As DNA, the CDR3 is TGTGCCAGCAGAGAGCGGACTAGCGGGGTGTTCAATGAGCAGTTCTTC.

The CDR3 loop is CAWSVRVNQPQHF. The DNA of the CDR3 is TGTGCCTGGAGTGTTAGGGTCAATCAGCCCCAGCATTTT. V is TRBV30 and J is TRBJ1-5, with D uncertain. The CDR3 is made up of 13 amino acids. V was trimmed by 0 bases and J by 3 bases, leaving 6 bases between them. Germline V CDR1 and CDR2: GTSNPN, SVGIG (reference sequence).